A single sample is the source of the 19 T cell receptor beta chains below, sequenced in a study of cytomegalovirus exposure and HLA in healthy donors. The PCR was carried out with 60 Vbeta primers and 13 Jbeta primers. TCRdb keeps only in-frame clones here, not all; method: immunoSEQ multiplex PCR. The data contain under 200,000 clones, 65% to 70% of them singletons. Sample: PBMCs. The receptors were sampled from a young woman in good health and CMV-seropositive.

The chain employs TRBV7-3 and TRBJ2-3; 7 bases map to TRBD2. This CDR3 spans 16 amino acids. Trimming cost V 0 bases and J 1 base; bases outside gene matches: 4. CDR1 is SGHTA, CDR2 FQGTGA, per germline. The CDR3 nucleotides are TGTGCCAGCAGCTTAACGGCGGGAGCGGGCACAGATACGCAGTATTTT. This encodes CASSLTAGAGTDTQYF.

The chain links TRBV7-8 to TRBJ1-6, with D perhaps matching TRBD1 (5 bases). This CDR3 comprises 15 residues. Trimming pared 4 bases from V and 6 bases from J, leaving 13 bases between. CDR1 is SGHVS and CDR2 is FQNEAQ in the germline V gene. CDR3: CASSSDRYPNSPLHF. The CDR3 DNA follows: TGTGCCAGCAGCTCCGACAGATACCCTAATTCACCCCTCCACTTT.

V gene TRBV5-4 combines with J gene TRBJ1-4; 7 bases fit TRBD1. With 2 bases clipped from V and 8 bases from J, the junction kept 6 bases outside the gene matches. Germline values: CDR1 SGHNT, CDR2 YYREEE (reference sequence). This CDR3 region has 14 residues. In DNA form, the CDR3 reads TGTGCCAGCAGCTTAGGGACAGCTGCGGAAAAACTGTTTTTT. It translates to CASSLGTAAEKLFF.

The rearrangement uses TRBV4-2 and TRBJ2-7, with TRBD2 matching 11 bases. Germline CDR1 is LGHNA and CDR2 is YNFKEQ. J was trimmed by 1 base and V by 3 bases; bases with no gene match: 5. CDR3 length: 16 amino acids. In DNA, the CDR3 is TGTGCCAGCAGCCACCTCGGGACTAGCGGTTCCTACGAGCAGTACTTC. This codes for CASSHLGTSGSYEQYF.

This clone was detected a few times. The CDR3 DNA sequence: TGTGCCAGCAGCTGCCGGGACTACATCCCGCCCTACAATGAGCAGTTCTTC. It codes for CASSCRDYIPPYNEQFF. The V gene is TRBV13, the J gene TRBJ2-1, with 7 bases that match TRBD2. CDR1 and CDR2 (germline): PRHDT, FYEKMQ (reference sequence). This CDR3 has 17 residues. The junction had 11 bases not matched to a gene; V was cut back by 4 bases and J by 2 bases.

This clone was seen more than once but under ten times. The V call is TRBV6-1, the J call TRBJ1-5; TRBD1 matches 7 bases. The germline CDR1 and CDR2 sequences are MNHNS and SASEGT. Trimming at V came to 1 base and at J to 1 base, leaving 1 base not matched to a gene. The CDR3 is 15 residues long. This chain's CDR3 is CASSEGTGSNQPQHF. DNA for the CDR3: TGTGCCAGCAGTGAAGGGACAGGAAGCAATCAGCCCCAGCATTTT.

J is TRBJ1-1 and V is TRBV6-6, with 7 positions matching TRBD1. Trimming removed 5 bases from V and 6 bases from J; junction bases left unmatched: 6. Germline V gene lookup returns CDR1 MNHNY and CDR2 SVGAGI (reference sequence). The CDR3 is 13 amino acids. The CDR3 is CASSGTEMAEAFF. The CDR3 bases are TGTGCCAGCAGTGGGACAGAGATGGCTGAAGCTTTCTTT.

The table lists this clone with a few counts. The chain uses TRBV19 and TRBJ1-1; TRBD1 matches 8 bases. This CDR3 has 16 amino acids. Germline lookup yields CDR1 LNHDA and CDR2 SQIVND (reference sequence). The J segment lost 5 bases and the V segment lost 5 bases, leaving 13 bases of the junction unmatched. The CDR3 here is CASSRNARGPQTEAFF. The CDR3 DNA is TGTGCCAGTAGTCGCAACGCCAGGGGGCCCCAGACTGAAGCTTTCTTT.

The chain carries TRBV28 and TRBJ2-2, with 7 bases lining up with TRBD2. Germline trimming cut 6 bases from V and 5 bases from J; bases unmatched to any gene: 6. Germline-derived CDR1 and CDR2 are MDHEN and SYDVKM. This CDR3 has 14 residues. CDR3 residues: CASRPSGLTGELFF. The CDR3 nucleotides are TGTGCCAGCAGACCTAGCGGCCTGACCGGGGAGCTGTTTTTT.

This clone was seen just once. The chain links TRBV5-1 to TRBJ2-7, with TRBD2 identical over 12 bases. With 4 bases clipped from V and 2 bases from J, the junction kept 7 bases outside the gene matches. CDR1 is SGHRS and CDR2 is YFSETQ in the germline V gene. The CDR3 contains 16 residues. CDR3 DNA: TGCGCCAGCAGCGCCCCGACTAGCGGGAGACCCTACGAGCAGTACTTC. This translates into CASSAPTSGRPYEQYF.

This clone was found once. V gene TRBV7-8 combines with J gene TRBJ2-7; TRBD2 matches at 14 bases. V lost 4 bases, J lost 4 bases, and 3 bases stayed unmatched. Germline loops: CDR1 SGHVS, CDR2 FQNEAQ. CDR3 length equals 15 residues. DNA for the CDR3: TGTGCCAGCAGCTGGACTAGCGGGGGGATATACGAGCAGTACTTC. This sequence encodes CASSWTSGGIYEQYF. The whole variable domain, filled in from reference TRBV7-8 and TRBJ2-7, reads GAGVSQSPRYKVAKRGQDVALRCDPISGHVSLFWYQQALGQGPEFLTYFQNEAQLDKSGLPSDRFFAERPEGSVSTLKIQRTQQEDSAVYLCASSWTSGGIYEQYFGPGTRLTVT.

J is TRBJ2-3 and V is TRBV5-4; 8 nucleotides line up with TRBD1. CDR1 and CDR2 from the germline V gene are SGHNT and YYREEE (reference sequence). V was pared by 7 bases and J by 2 bases, with 15 bases of the junction left unmatched. The length of the CDR3 is 17 residues. This CDR3 reads CASSPGGSSSFTDTQYF. The CDR3 region has the DNA TGTGCCAGCTCCCCAGGGGGCAGCAGCAGCTTCACAGATACGCAGTATTTT.

The chain is built from TRBV25-1 and TRBJ2-7, with a possible D match to TRBD1 (6 bases). V dropped 2 bases and J dropped 1 base, with 9 bases sitting between them. The CDR3 sequence is 14 residues long. Germline CDR1 and CDR2: MGHDK and SYGVNS. In DNA, the CDR3 is TGTGCCAGCAGTGAAAGGGGGAAGTCCTACGAGCAGTACTTC. Translating it yields CASSERGKSYEQYF.

The chain carries TRBV7-9 and TRBJ2-5; D unresolved. The CDR3 loop spans 11 amino acids. Trimming left V 2 bases short and J 7 bases short, with 5 bases between. CDR1 and CDR2 from the germline V gene are SEHNR and FQNEAQ (reference sequence). The CDR3 spells CASSLSGTQYF. CDR3 nucleotides: TGTGCCAGCAGCTTATCAGGGACCCAGTACTTC.

This chain joins TRBV28 and TRBJ2-3; 7 bases align to TRBD2. Germline CDR1 reads MDHEN; CDR2 reads SYDVKM. CDR3 length equals 22 residues. As DNA, the CDR3 is TGTGCAATACACCGCGGGGGAAGCCTAGATTTCTCGTCGGATCGGATGGAAGATACGCAGTATTTT. It codes for CAIHRGGSLDFSSDRMEDTQYF.

In this sample, this clone turned up a few times. The gene calls are TRBV5-4 and TRBJ2-5; tentative D call: TRBD2 (5 bases). This CDR3 comprises 15 residues. Germline V CDR1 and CDR2: SGHNT, YYREEE (reference sequence). The V gene lost 4 bases and the J gene lost 5 bases, with 18 bases spanning the gap. The CDR3 DNA follows: TGTGCCAGCAGCACGCCTCTAGGGTCGGGGGAGACCCAGTACTTC. Its translation: CASSTPLGSGETQYF.

This sequence joins TRBV6-5 and TRBJ1-5; the match to TRBD1 covers 9 bases. After removal of 8 bases from V and 6 bases from J, the junction contained 11 bases not matched to a gene. Per the germline V gene, CDR1 is MNHEY and CDR2 is SVGAGI. This CDR3 comprises 15 residues. The CDR3, as DNA: TGTGCCAGCTCCGCCCAGGGACAGGGTGTTCAGCCCCAGCATTTT. Amino acids: CASSAQGQGVQPQHF.

The chain links TRBV5-1 to TRBJ2-1; 11 bases are shared with TRBD2. This CDR3 region has 17 residues. Germline V lookup: CDR1 SGHRS, CDR2 YFSETQ. Trimming cost V 4 bases and J 2 bases; bases outside gene matches: 8. This chain's CDR3 is CASSRLLAGGPYNEQFF. The CDR3 DNA reads TGCGCCAGCAGCCGCCTCCTAGCGGGGGGACCCTACAATGAGCAGTTCTTC. Full variable domain (rest looked up from reference TRBV5-1 and TRBJ2-1): KAGVTQTPRYLIKTRGQQVTLSCSPISGHRSVSWYQQTPGQGLQFLFEYFSETQRNKGNFPGRFSGRQFSNSRSEMNVSTLELGDSALYLCASSRLLAGGPYNEQFFGPGTRLTVL.

CDR3 in DNA: TGTGCCAGCAGCCCAAGAGCCGGGGGGGAGCAGTTCTTC. It is translated as CASSPRAGGEQFF. The chain is built from TRBV9 and TRBJ2-1; 7 positions match TRBD2. Unmatched junction bases numbered 8, after V lost 4 bases and J lost 10 bases. This CDR3 contains 13 residues. Germline lookup yields CDR1 SGDLS and CDR2 YYNGEE.